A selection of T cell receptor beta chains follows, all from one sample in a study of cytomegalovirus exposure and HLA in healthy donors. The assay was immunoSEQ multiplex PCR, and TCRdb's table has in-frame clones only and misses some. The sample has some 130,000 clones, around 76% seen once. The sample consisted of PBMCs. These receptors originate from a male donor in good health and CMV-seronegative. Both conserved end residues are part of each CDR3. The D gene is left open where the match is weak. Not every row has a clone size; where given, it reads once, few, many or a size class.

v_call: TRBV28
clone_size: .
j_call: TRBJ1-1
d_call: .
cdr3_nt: TGTGCCAGCATCCTCGGGGGTGAAGCTTTCTTT
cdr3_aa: CASILGGEAFF

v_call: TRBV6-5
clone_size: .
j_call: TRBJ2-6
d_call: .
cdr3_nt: TGTGCCAGCAGTTACTCTTTAGGGGCTGGGGCCAACGTCCTGACTTTC
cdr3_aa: CASSYSLGAGANVLTF

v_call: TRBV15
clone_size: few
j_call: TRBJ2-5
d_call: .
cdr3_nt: TGTGCCACCAGCAGAGTAGTGCAAGAGACCCAGTACTTC
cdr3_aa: CATSRVVQETQYF

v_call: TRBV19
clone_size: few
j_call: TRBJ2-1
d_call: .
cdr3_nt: TGTGCCAGTACCCCAGACAGGAGCTCCTACAATGAGCAGTTCTTC
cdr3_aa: CASTPDRSSYNEQFF

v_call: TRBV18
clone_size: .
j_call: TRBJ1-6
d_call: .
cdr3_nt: TGTGCCAGCCGACGGATGGAGGGAGGTCGATCACCCCTCCACTTT
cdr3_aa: CASRRMEGGRSPLHF

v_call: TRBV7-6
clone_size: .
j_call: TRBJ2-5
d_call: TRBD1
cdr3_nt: TGTGCCAGCAGCTTTGGTAGGACAGGGGGCGAGACCCAGTACTTC
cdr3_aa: CASSFGRTGGETQYF

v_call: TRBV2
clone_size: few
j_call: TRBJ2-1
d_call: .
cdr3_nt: TGTGCCAGCAGTGTCGGGACTCCCCCCCATGAGCAGTTCTTC
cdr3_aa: CASSVGTPPHEQFF

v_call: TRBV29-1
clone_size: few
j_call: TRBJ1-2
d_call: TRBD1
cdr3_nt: TGCAGCGTTGATGGGACAGGGGTTGCCTATGGCTACACCTTC
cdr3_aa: CSVDGTGVAYGYTF

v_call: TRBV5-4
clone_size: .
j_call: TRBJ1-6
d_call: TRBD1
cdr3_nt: TGTGCCAGCAGCTTCGGGACAGACTTTCCCCTCCACTTT
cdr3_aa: CASSFGTDFPLHF

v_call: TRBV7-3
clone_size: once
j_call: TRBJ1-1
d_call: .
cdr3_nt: TGTGCCAGCAGCTTATATGTGAACACTGAAGCTTTCTTT
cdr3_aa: CASSLYVNTEAFF

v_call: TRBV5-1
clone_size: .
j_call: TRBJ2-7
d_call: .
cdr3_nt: TGCGCCAGCAGCTTGGACATGCGGGTTAGTCCCTACGAGCAGTACTTC
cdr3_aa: CASSLDMRVSPYEQYF

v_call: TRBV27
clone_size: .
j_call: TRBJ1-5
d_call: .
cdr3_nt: TGTGCCAGCAGTTTATCGATTGGCGTCAGCGGGCCCCAGCATTTT
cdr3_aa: CASSLSIGVSGPQHF

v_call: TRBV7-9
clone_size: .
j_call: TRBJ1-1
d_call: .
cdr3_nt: TGTGCCAGCAGCTTAGCTGACAAATTTAACACTGAAGCTTTCTTT
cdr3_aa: CASSLADKFNTEAFF

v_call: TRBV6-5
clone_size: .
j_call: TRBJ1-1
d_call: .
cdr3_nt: TGTGCCAGCAGTACGGGTAACACTGAAGCTTTCTTT
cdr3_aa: CASSTGNTEAFF

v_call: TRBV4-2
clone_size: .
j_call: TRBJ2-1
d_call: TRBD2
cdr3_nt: TGTGCCAGCAGCCAAGGGTTCACTAGCGGGAGGAATGAGCAGTTCTTC
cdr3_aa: CASSQGFTSGRNEQFF

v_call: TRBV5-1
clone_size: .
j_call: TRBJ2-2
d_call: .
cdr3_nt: TGCGCCAGCAGCTCTGACAGGAACACCGGGGAGCTGTTTTTT
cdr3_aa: CASSSDRNTGELFF

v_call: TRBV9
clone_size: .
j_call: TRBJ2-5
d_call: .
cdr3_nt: TGTGCCAGCAGCCCTCGGGGAAAGGAAGAGACCCAGTACTTC
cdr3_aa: CASSPRGKEETQYF

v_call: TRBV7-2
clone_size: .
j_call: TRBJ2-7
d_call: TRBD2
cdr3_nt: TGTGCCAGCAGCTCCACGGCGGGAGCCGAGCAGTACTTC
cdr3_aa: CASSSTAGAEQYF

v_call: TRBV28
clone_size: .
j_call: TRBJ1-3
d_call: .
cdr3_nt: TGTGCCAGCAGTTCCATCACAGGGAAGTTTGGAAACACCATATATTTT
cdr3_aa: CASSSITGKFGNTIYF

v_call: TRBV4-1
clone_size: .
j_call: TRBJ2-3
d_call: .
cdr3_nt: TGCGCCAGCAGCCAAGATCTGGCGGGTAGGGATACGCAGTATTTT
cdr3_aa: CASSQDLAGRDTQYF

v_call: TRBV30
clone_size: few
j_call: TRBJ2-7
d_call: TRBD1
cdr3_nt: TGTGCCTGGAGCCAACAGGGGGGAATCCACGAGCAGTACTTC
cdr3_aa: CAWSQQGGIHEQYF

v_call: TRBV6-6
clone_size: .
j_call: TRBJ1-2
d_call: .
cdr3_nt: TGTGCCAGCAGTTACCTAGCGCCTGGCGGCTACACCTTC
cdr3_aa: CASSYLAPGGYTF

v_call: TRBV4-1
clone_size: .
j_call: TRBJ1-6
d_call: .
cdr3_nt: TGCGCCAGCAGCCAACCGGGACAAAACAAGGGAAATTCACCCCTCCACTTT
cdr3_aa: CASSQPGQNKGNSPLHF

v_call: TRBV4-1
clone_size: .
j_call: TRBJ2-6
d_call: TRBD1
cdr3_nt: TGCGCCAGCAGCCAAGAGGGACAGGGATCTGGGGCCAACGTCCTGACTTTC
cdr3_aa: CASSQEGQGSGANVLTF

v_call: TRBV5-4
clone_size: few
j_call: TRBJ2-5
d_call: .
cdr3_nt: TGTGCCAGCAGCCGGACAGAGCAAGAGACCCAGTACTTC
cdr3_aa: CASSRTEQETQYF

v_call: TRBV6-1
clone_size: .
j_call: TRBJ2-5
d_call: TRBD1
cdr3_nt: TGTGCCAGCAGTCGACAGGGGCCCTTGGAGACCCAGTACTTC
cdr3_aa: CASSRQGPLETQYF

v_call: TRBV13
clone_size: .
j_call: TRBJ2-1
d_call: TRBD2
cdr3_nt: TGTGCCAGCAGCCAGCGCGGGGGGGAGTACAATGAGCAGTTCTTC
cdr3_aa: CASSQRGGEYNEQFF

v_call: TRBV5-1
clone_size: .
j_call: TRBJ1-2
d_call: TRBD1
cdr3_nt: TGCGCCAGCTCTAAGTATCCGGGACAGGGGGCTTACTATGGCTACACCTTC
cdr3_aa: CASSKYPGQGAYYGYTF

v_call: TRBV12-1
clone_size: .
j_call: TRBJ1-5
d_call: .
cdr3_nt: TGTGCCAGCAGCTTAGACAGGGGGCTAAAGCCCCAGCATTTT
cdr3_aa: CASSLDRGLKPQHF

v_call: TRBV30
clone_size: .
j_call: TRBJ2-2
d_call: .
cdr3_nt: TGTGCCTGGGCCAGACTACTTACGAACACCGGGGAGCTGTTTTTT
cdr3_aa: CAWARLLTNTGELFF

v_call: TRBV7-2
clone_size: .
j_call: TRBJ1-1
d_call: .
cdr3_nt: TGTGCCAGCAGCTCCGGAGGAATGATGAACACTGAAGCTTTCTTT
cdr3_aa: CASSSGGMMNTEAFF

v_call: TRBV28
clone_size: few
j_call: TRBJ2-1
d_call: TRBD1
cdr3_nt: TGTGCCAGCAGTACCGGGGCAGGGGGTCAGTACAATGAGCAGTTCTTC
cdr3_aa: CASSTGAGGQYNEQFF

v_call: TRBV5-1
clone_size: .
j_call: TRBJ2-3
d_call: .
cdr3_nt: TGCGCCAGCAGCTTGTTCCAGACTGGCACAGATACGCAGTATTTT
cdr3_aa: CASSLFQTGTDTQYF

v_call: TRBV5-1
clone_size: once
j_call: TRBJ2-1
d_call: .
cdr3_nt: TGCGCCAGCAGCCGCGGAGACGGCGGGCAGACCTACAATGAGCAGTTCTTC
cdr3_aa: CASSRGDGGQTYNEQFF

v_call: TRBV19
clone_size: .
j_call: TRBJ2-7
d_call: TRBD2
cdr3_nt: TGTGCCAGTTCATATGGAGCGGGAGGGACCTACGAGCAGTACTTC
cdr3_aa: CASSYGAGGTYEQYF

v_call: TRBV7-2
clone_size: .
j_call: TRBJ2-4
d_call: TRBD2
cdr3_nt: TGTGCCAGCAGCTCGACTAGCGCCACCATAGCCAAAAACATTCAGTACTTC
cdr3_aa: CASSSTSATIAKNIQYF

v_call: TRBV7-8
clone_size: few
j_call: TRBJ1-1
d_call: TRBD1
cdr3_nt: TGTGCCAGCAGCCTGAGGACAGGGAACACTGAAGCTTTCTTT
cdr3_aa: CASSLRTGNTEAFF

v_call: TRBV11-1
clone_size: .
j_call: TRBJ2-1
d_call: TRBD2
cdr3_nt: TGTGCCAGCAGCTTAGCCTCTCTAGCGGCTCCAATGAGGGAGTTCTTC
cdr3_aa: CASSLASLAAPMREFF

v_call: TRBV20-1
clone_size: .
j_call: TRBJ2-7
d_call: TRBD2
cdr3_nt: TGCAGTGCTACCACTAGCGTCGAGCAGTACTTC
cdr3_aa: CSATTSVEQYF

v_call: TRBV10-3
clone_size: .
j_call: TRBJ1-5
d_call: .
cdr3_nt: TGTGCCATCCGAGAGGGCAATCAGCCCCAGCATTTT
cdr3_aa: CAIREGNQPQHF

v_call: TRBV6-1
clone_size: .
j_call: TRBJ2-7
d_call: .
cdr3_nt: TGTGCCAGCAGTGGGTACAGGGTCGAGCAGTACTTC
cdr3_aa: CASSGYRVEQYF

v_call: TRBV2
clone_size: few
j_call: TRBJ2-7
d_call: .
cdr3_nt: TGTGCCAGCAGTGAGAGTCTGGGGGCGGCTCCCTACGAGCAGTACTTC
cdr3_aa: CASSESLGAAPYEQYF

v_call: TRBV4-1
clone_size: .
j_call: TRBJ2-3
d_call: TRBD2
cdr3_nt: TGCGCCAGCAGCCAAGCCGGGATTAGCGGGGATTTTCAAGATACGCAGTATTTT
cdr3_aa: CASSQAGISGDFQDTQYF

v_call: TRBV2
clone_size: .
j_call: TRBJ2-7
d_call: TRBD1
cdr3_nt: TGTGCCAGCAGACCACAACTGGGACAGGGTTCGCGGCAGTACTTC
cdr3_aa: CASRPQLGQGSRQYF

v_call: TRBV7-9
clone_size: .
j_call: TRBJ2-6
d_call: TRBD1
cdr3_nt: TGTGCCAGCAGCCCAGGACAGGGACTTCCTGGGGCCAACGTCCTGACTTTC
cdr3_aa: CASSPGQGLPGANVLTF

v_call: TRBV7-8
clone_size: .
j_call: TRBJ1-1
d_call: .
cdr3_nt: TGTGCCAGCAGCCGACACCAGGGGACGAACACTGAAGCTTTCTTT
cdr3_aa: CASSRHQGTNTEAFF

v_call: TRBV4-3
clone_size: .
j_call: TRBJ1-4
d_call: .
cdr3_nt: TGCGCCAGCAGCCGAATCCAGGCGGGGGGCAGTGAAAAACTGTTTTTT
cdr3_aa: CASSRIQAGGSEKLFF

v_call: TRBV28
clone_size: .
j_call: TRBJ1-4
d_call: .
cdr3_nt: TGTGCCAGCAGTTGGGGCTTATTAGGGGAAAAACTGTTTTTT
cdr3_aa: CASSWGLLGEKLFF

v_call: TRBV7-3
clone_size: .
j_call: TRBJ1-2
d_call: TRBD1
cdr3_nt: TGTGCCAGCCCTTGGGACAGTGATGGCTACACCTTC
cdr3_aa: CASPWDSDGYTF

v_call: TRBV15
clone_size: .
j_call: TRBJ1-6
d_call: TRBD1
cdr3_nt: TGTGCCACCAGCAGAGGACAGGGAGCTTATTCACCCCTCCACTTT
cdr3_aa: CATSRGQGAYSPLHF

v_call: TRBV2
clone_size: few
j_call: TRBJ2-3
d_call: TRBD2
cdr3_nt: TGTGCCAGCAGATCCACAACTAGCGGGGGGCCGTATTTT
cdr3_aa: CASRSTTSGGPYF

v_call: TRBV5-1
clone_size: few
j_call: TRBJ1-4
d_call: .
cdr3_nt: TGCGCCAGCAGCCCACAGGTACCAGAAAAACTGTTTTTT
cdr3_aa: CASSPQVPEKLFF

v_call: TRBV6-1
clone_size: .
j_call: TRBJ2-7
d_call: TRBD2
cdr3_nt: TGTGCCAGCAGTGGGGGACTAGCGGGAGTTTTCAACGAGCAGTACTTC
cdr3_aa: CASSGGLAGVFNEQYF

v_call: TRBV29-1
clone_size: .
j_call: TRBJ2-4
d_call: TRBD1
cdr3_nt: TGCAGCGTTGGATGGGGACAGGAACTAGCCAAAAACATTCAGTACTTC
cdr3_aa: CSVGWGQELAKNIQYF

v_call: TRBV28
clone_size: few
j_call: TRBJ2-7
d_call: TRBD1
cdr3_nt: TGTGCCAGCAGCCGACCGGGACAGGGGGCAGGGGTAAGGGACGAGCAGTACTTC
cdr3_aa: CASSRPGQGAGVRDEQYF

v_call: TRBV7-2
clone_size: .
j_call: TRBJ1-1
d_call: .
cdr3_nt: TGTGCCAGCAGCTTATCCGTGAACACTGAAGCTTTCTTT
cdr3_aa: CASSLSVNTEAFF

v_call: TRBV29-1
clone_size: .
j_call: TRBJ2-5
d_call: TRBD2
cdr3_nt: TGCAGCGTCGGCGCGGGACTAGAAAAGACCCAGTACTTC
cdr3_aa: CSVGAGLEKTQYF